The rows below give T cell receptor beta chains drawn from one sample of a study of glioma-infiltrating T cells. Each CDR3 protein is one row after TCRdb ran MiXCR on the multiplex PCR reads. The table has under 200,000 distinct CDR3 sequences, around 45% seen once; the top ten hold 5% to 5.5%. The sample comprised glioma tissue, nonneoplastic brain tissue, or PBMCs (not recorded which). Receptor source: a human donor with low-grade glioma or glioblastoma, undergoing nonglioma brain surgery, or in good health (not recorded which). CDR3s include the opening cysteine and the closing phenylalanine or tryptophan. D genes are given only for firm matches.

d_call	v_call	j_call	cdr3_aa
.	TRBV7-8	TRBJ2-1	CASSLGGGQTGEQFF
.	TRBV19	TRBJ1-1	CASRNRWPTEAFF
.	TRBV5-1	TRBJ2-1	CASSLEVTLDEQFF
TRBD1	TRBV7-9	TRBJ2-5	CASITSWDRDETQYF
TRBD2	TRBV24-1	TRBJ2-7	CATSGLAGSYEQYF
.	TRBV28	TRBJ1-5	CASSLRVLDNQTQHF
.	TRBV20-1	TRBJ2-1	CSVEGCTYNEHFF
.	TRBV5-4	TRBJ2-1	CASSLDGYEQFF
.	TRBV6-2/TRBV6-3	TRBJ2-7	CDSSDSYGQYF
.	TRBV12-3/TRBV12-4	TRBJ2-7	CASKSMAEDYEQYF
.	TRBV15	TRBJ2-5	CTTSRDRGGYQETQYF
TRBD2	TRBV11-3	TRBJ2-3	CASSQRSAGGPSTDTQYF
TRBD2	TRBV6-6	TRBJ2-1	CASSYVRERSNEQFF
TRBD2	TRBV3-1	TRBJ2-1	CASSQTSGNDIEQFF
.	TRBV20-1	TRBJ2-1	CSAEAGELGDEQFF
.	TRBV18	TRBJ2-5	CASSPAERETQYF
.	TRBV3-1	TRBJ1-1	CASSLRGRSTEAFF
.	TRBV20-1	TRBJ2-7	CSATPRDSTGLYEQYF
.	TRBV6-4	TRBJ2-1	CASSRDYGPNEQFF
TRBD1	TRBV2	TRBJ1-2	CASSRTGRFDGYTF
.	TRBV24-1	TRBJ2-1	CATSDSALGSNEQFF
.	TRBV4-1	TRBJ1-5	CASSQVGEQPQHF
TRBD1	TRBV27	TRBJ1-4	CASSFQGQGANEKLFF
.	TRBV6-2/TRBV6-3	TRBJ2-2	CASSYSLNTGELFF
TRBD2	TRBV27	TRBJ2-3	CASRRGTSGLGTDTQYF
.	TRBV20-1	TRBJ2-1	CSARDGASYNEQFF
TRBD1	TRBV6-1	TRBJ2-5	CASKGQGGRETQYF
.	TRBV7-7	TRBJ2-2	CASSSQINAGELFF
.	TRBV6-1	TRBJ2-7	CASRTSTALHEQYF
.	TRBV27	TRBJ1-1	CASSFGNTEALF
.	TRBV12-3/TRBV12-4	TRBJ1-1	CASSPQGNEAFF
TRBD2	TRBV20-1	TRBJ2-7	CSVPEVSGSLSYEQYF
.	TRBV6-1	TRBJ1-1	CASSATGNSAEAFF
.	TRBV24-1	TRBJ2-1	CATSDSSDEQFF
TRBD1	TRBV24-1	TRBJ1-1	CATSDLQGQIRSEGFF
.	TRBV2	TRBJ2-7	CASRIGRGLYEQYF
TRBD2	TRBV20-1	TRBJ2-1	CNAGLAGVGEQFF
.	TRBV28	TRBJ1-1	CVSSLSDIQWRKAFF